This T cell receptor (beta chain) was documented in a study of blood T cell repertoires in COVID-19. The data were produced by immunoSEQ multiplex PCR, yet TCRdb's version contains in-frame clones alone and is incomplete. The sample includes 30,000 to 40,000 clones, approximately 85% of them seen just once. The sequencing input was peripheral blood. The source is a man in his sixties with active or convalescent COVID-19.

The CDR3 DNA reads TGTGCCAGCAGTTTCCTGGACATCAAGGGAGAGACCCAGTACTTC. Amino acid sequence: CASSFLDIKGETQYF. The chain carries TRBV28 and TRBJ2-5, with D perhaps TRBD1 (5 bases). CDR3 length: 15 amino acids. Per the germline V gene, CDR1 is MDHEN and CDR2 is SYDVKM. V dropped 3 bases and J dropped 4 bases, with 15 bases sitting between them.